The subject of this entry is one TCR beta chain. Its antigen is unknown. CDR3 length: 15 residues. Germline assignment: CDR1 MGHRA and CDR2 YSYEKL. The record originates from a study of human CD8 memory T cell subsets. Findings and limits, study-wide: Precursor exhausted T cells and stem-like memory T cells were similarly highly diverse, while effector memory cells were not. This study sequenced T cell receptor beta chains alone.

UMI-labeled 5' RACE was used to make TCR beta libraries. TCRdb re-called the 5' RACE reads and catalogs CDR3 proteins one per entry, DNA excluded. The repertoire table contains roughly 5,000 distinct CDR3 sequences. The V and J genes are TRBV4-1 and TRBJ1-5; the D gene TCRdb calls, TRBD1, cannot be checked with no DNA. This TCR came from a human donor in good health. The sample taken for sequencing was CD8+ T cells from PBMCs. The CDR3 loop reads CASSLRQDSNQPQHF.